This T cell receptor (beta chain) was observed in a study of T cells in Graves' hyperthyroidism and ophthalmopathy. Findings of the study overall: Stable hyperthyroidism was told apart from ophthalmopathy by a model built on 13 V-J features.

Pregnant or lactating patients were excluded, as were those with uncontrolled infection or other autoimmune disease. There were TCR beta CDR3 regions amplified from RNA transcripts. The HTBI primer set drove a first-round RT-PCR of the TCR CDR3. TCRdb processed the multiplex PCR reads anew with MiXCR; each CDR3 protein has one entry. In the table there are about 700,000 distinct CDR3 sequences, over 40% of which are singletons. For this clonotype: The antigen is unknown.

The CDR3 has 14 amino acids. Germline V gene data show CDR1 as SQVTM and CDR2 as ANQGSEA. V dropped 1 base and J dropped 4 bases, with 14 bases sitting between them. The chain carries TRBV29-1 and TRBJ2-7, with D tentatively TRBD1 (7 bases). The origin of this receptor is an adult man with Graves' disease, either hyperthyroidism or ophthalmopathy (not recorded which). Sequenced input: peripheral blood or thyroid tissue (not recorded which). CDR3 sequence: CSVEGGDRVYEQYF. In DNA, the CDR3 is TGCAGCGTTGAAGGGGGGGACAGAGTATACGAGCAGTACTTC.